These T cell receptor beta chains were read from a single sample in a study of CD8 T cells in Susac syndrome. Each CDR3 protein gets one entry after TCRdb re-called the immunoSEQ multiplex PCR reads with MiXCR. The table records 170,000 or so distinct CDR3 sequences, around 95% of them present only once. The sequenced sample consisted of CD4+ T cells from PBMCs. The source is a human donor with Susac syndrome. The CDR3 runs from the conserved cysteine through the conserved F or W. The order of the fields is V gene, J gene, CDR3 protein.

>TRBV27|TRBJ2-3
CASSSPSGGAGDTQYF
>TRBV28|TRBJ2-7
CASSHSVDSTYEQYF
>TRBV7-9|TRBJ2-3
CASSLEGTGTTDTQYF
>TRBV4-2|TRBJ2-7
CASSQLAGVAYEQYF
>TRBV2|TRBJ1-5
CASNRDGANQPQHF
>TRBV9|TRBJ2-2
CASSVRGDTGELFF
>TRBV12-3/TRBV12-4|TRBJ2-3
CASEREGLGDTQYF
>TRBV12-2|TRBJ2-7
CASRLVAQSYEQYF
>TRBV6-2/TRBV6-3|TRBJ2-1
CASSYGTAYNEQFF
>TRBV10-3|TRBJ1-2
CAISEVRADGYTF
>TRBV20-1|TRBJ1-5
CSARTGDQPQHF
>TRBV30|TRBJ2-2
CAWSPLGLVGELFF
>TRBV15|TRBJ2-7
CATSRSSREQYF
>TRBV4-3|TRBJ2-5
CASSQAGMQGQETQYF
>TRBV20-1|TRBJ1-2
CSARQGFGYTF
>TRBV5-1|TRBJ2-5
CASSLQRGGLETQYF
>TRBV4-3|TRBJ2-3
CASRPGSAADTQYF
>TRBV9|TRBJ2-3
CASSRGLAGFPTDTQYF
>TRBV5-5|TRBJ2-5
CASSPHGETQYF
>TRBV3-1|TRBJ2-7
CASSGSGTSYYEQYF
>TRBV28|TRBJ1-1
CASIPSSGTGSTEAFF
>TRBV7-8|TRBJ2-3
CASSRQGGNTQYF
>TRBV7-3|TRBJ2-3
CASSSFGLRTDTQYF
>TRBV9|TRBJ2-7
CASSAGGQAGYEQYF
>TRBV19|TRBJ1-6
CASSLKDDSPLHF
>TRBV9|TRBJ2-2
CASSVLAQSAGELFF
>TRBV29-1|TRBJ2-5
CSVGRNQETQYF
>TRBV7-2|TRBJ2-5
CASSLLQGPQETQYF
>TRBV28|TRBJ2-7
CASSSGQGAFEQYF
>TRBV20-1|TRBJ1-2
CSPGLGGGYTF
>TRBV6-2/TRBV6-3|TRBJ2-1
CASSYPHNEQFF
>TRBV29-1|TRBJ1-2
CSVVTGEYGYTF
>TRBV3-1|TRBJ2-2
CASSQEGLGDTGELFF
>TRBV10-3|TRBJ2-7
CAISETEGAYEQYF
>TRBV29-1|TRBJ2-7
CSAGRAGRSYEQYF
>TRBV27|TRBJ2-1
CASSAEAGGIYNEQFF
>TRBV4-3|TRBJ1-1
CASSQEPADSLGPEAFF
>TRBV20-1|TRBJ2-1
CSASRGSYNEQFF
>TRBV19|TRBJ1-1
CASKDYRDRGLNTEAFF
>TRBV28|TRBJ2-7
CASSSLTSGRALPYEQYF
>TRBV15|TRBJ2-7
CATSRDPWTSAEQYF
>TRBV7-9|TRBJ2-7
CASSILEYEQYF
>TRBV3-1|TRBJ2-2
CASSQGLVPNTGELFF
>TRBV13|TRBJ2-4
CASRLRATENIQYF
>TRBV20-1|TRBJ1-6
CSAPGQGSHNSPLHF
>TRBV18|TRBJ2-3
CASSPQGDTQYF
>TRBV9|TRBJ2-5
CASSSLGYQETQYF
>TRBV7-3|TRBJ2-5
CASSPRPGAETQYF
>TRBV10-3|TRBJ1-2
CAISGGQGERYGYTF
>TRBV5-6|TRBJ2-5
CASSAIPGGLQETQYF
>TRBV2|TRBJ2-3
CASNPDSDTQYF
>TRBV20-1|TRBJ2-2
CSAQSGGPTGELFF
>TRBV14|TRBJ2-5
CASSQQTVRETQYF
>TRBV30|TRBJ2-5
CAWSAGTARREAQYF
>TRBV7-9|TRBJ2-7
CASSKWTDSYEQYF
>TRBV7-3|TRBJ2-2
CASRLSGNENGELFF
>TRBV7-9|TRBJ1-1
CASRSGSGAEAFF